This T cell receptor beta chain emerged from a study of blood T cell dynamics during melanoma immunotherapy. Unmatched junction bases numbered 18, after V lost 4 bases and J lost 4 bases. This CDR3 has 19 residues. Per the germline V gene, CDR1 is LNHNV and CDR2 is YYDKDF (reference sequence). The method was immunoSEQ multiplex PCR; TCRdb's version includes in-frame clones alone and lacks a portion of them. The table records about 24,000 clones, around 88% of them present only once. Time point indicated: pre-treatment baseline. The source material was blood, sampled from a patient treated with checkpoint blockade. The clonotype was recovered from a human donor with melanoma. V is TRBV15 and J is TRBJ2-1, with TRBD2 identical over 8 bases. CDR3 sequence reads: CATSTSPGSGSNPYNEQFF. The CDR3 region has the DNA TGTGCCACCAGCACCTCCCCGGGGAGCGGGAGTAACCCTTACAATGAGCAGTTCTTC.